The clone carrying this TCR beta chain was seen only once. Amplification targeted TCR beta CDR3 regions from RNA transcripts. The HTBI primer set drove a first-round RT-PCR of the TCR CDR3. Via MiXCR, TCRdb re-called the multiplex PCR reads, giving one row per CDR3 protein. The sample has some 300,000 distinct CDR3 sequences; approximately 18% are singletons. The data stem from a study of T cells in Graves' hyperthyroidism and ophthalmopathy. Sequenced: blood. The sequence came from a man aged 50 to 60 with Graves' ophthalmopathy.

The CDR3 sequence: CASSDRAGARTDTQYF. The CDR3 DNA follows: TGTGCCAGCAGTGACCGAGCGGGAGCCCGCACAGATACGCAGTATTTT. J is TRBJ2-3 and V is TRBV28, with 8 bases lining up with TRBD2. The V and J ends lost 5 bases and 1 base, in that order; junction bases with no gene match: 8. Per the germline V gene, CDR1 is MDHEN and CDR2 is SYDVKM. The CDR3 loop spans 16 amino acids.